This TCR beta chain was identified during a study of T cells in tuberculosis. Only in-frame clones appear in the TCRdb table, and some are missing; sequencing was by immunoSEQ multiplex PCR. The sample lists tens of thousands of clones, approximately 90% occurring once. V lost 0 bases, J lost 4 bases, and 13 bases lay in between. The CDR3 extends over 16 amino acids. The germline CDR1 and CDR2 sequences are LGHNA and YSLEER. Specified time point: new active TB diagnosis, blood taken before or within 7 days of starting treatment. Included patients were adults of at least 18, HIV-seronegative, South African.

This clonotype originated in an adult with tuberculosis. V gene TRBV4-3 combines with J gene TRBJ2-1; weak D call: TRBD2 (5 bases). This specimen was PBMCs, taken at tuberculosis diagnosis. CDR3 region: CASSQDFATKYNEQFF. The CDR3 DNA reads as TGCGCCAGCAGCCAAGATTTTGCGACTAAGTACAATGAGCAGTTCTTC.